The rows below give T cell receptor beta chains drawn from one sample of a study of cytomegalovirus exposure and HLA in healthy donors. The protocol was immunoSEQ multiplex PCR, while the TCRdb copy is restricted to in-frame clones and leaves out a portion. The sample comprises some 130,000 clones, roughly 80% of which are singletons, and over 2% rests with the top ten. What was sequenced was PBMCs. The source of these receptors is a man aged 30 to 45 in good health and CMV-seronegative. Each CDR3 is given with its conserved first and last residue. D genes are given only for firm matches.

.	TRBV5-4	TRBJ2-1	CASSLGERLLPFF	TGTGCCAGCAGCTTGGGGGAGCGATTGTTACCGTTCTTC
.	TRBV28	TRBJ1-2	CASRIRTAIYGYTF	TGTGCCAGCAGGATCCGGACAGCCATCTATGGCTACACCTTC
TRBD2	TRBV13	TRBJ2-7	CASSFKTSGTPHEQYF	TGTGCCAGCAGCTTTAAGACTAGCGGGACCCCCCACGAGCAGTACTTC
TRBD2	TRBV18	TRBJ2-7	CASSLIAGGMYEQYF	TGTGCCAGCTCACTCATAGCGGGAGGGATGTACGAGCAGTACTTC
TRBD1	TRBV7-9	TRBJ1-2	CASSGGTGGNYGYTF	TGTGCCAGCAGCGGTGGGACAGGGGGCAACTATGGCTACACCTTC
TRBD2	TRBV13	TRBJ2-1	CASSLAGGNEQFF	TGTGCCAGCAGCTTAGCGGGAGGAAATGAGCAGTTCTTC
.	TRBV10-3	TRBJ1-2	CAIKGLEVDGYTF	TGTGCCATCAAGGGACTGGAGGTAGATGGCTACACCTTC
.	TRBV28	TRBJ1-1	CASSLRYEAFF	TGTGCCAGCAGTTTGAGGTATGAAGCTTTCTTT
TRBD1	TRBV6-1	TRBJ1-1	CASSETGGITEAFF	TGTGCCAGCAGTGAGACAGGGGGAATCACTGAAGCTTTCTTT
TRBD2	TRBV5-1	TRBJ2-1	CASEGTSGSSYNEQFF	TGCGCCAGCGAGGGGACTAGCGGGAGCTCCTACAATGAGCAGTTCTTC